The 6 T cell receptor beta chains below were found in one sample sequenced in a study of T cell responses to AZD1222 COVID-19 vaccine. Method: immunoSEQ multiplex PCR; TCRdb's copy keeps in-frame clones and lacks some. The data contain approximately 120,000 clones, roughly nine tenths of them singletons. The input for sequencing was peripheral blood, taken on day 0 of AZD1222 vaccination. These TCRs come from an adult in good health.

This clone came up a few times. The chain recombines TRBV5-1 with TRBJ2-4; a weak D match, TRBD2 (6 bases). V gave up 0 bases and J gave up 11 bases, with 18 bases separating them. The CDR3 is 15 amino acids. Germline V gene data show CDR1 as SGHRS and CDR2 as YFSETQ. CDR3 sequence reads: CASSLDAGTQTFQYF. The CDR3 nucleotides read TGCGCCAGCAGCTTGGACGCGGGAACCCAAACATTTCAGTACTTC.

Turning to this clone: A read error may account for a junction end that differs from germline. This CDR3 reads CASMLAVAFGWAF. CDR3 nucleotides: TGTGCCAGCATGCTAGCGGTTGCTTTTGGATGGGCCTTC. The gene calls are TRBV6-5 and TRBJ2-7; 7 bases line up with TRBD2. The CDR3 contains 13 residues. CDR1 is MNHEY, CDR2 SVGAGI, per germline.

CDR3 sequence reads: CASSLVSSSYNEQFF. In nucleotides, the CDR3 is TGCGCCAGCAGCTTGGTTTCCAGCTCCTACAATGAGCAGTTCTTC. The genes are TRBV5-1 and TRBJ2-1, with D uncertain. Germline V CDR1 and CDR2: SGHRS, YFSETQ. CDR3 length: 15 amino acids. V gave up 0 bases and J gave up 0 bases, with 7 bases separating them. Full variable domain (missing parts from reference TRBV5-1 and TRBJ2-1): KAGVTQTPRYLIKTRGQQVTLSCSPISGHRSVSWYQQTPGQGLQFLFEYFSETQRNKGNFPGRFSGRQFSNSRSEMNVSTLELGDSALYLCASSLVSSSYNEQFFGPGTRLTVL.

The chain uses TRBV6-6 and TRBJ1-5; D not resolved. The germline V gene has CDR1 MNHNY and CDR2 SVGAGI (reference sequence). Trimming removed 5 bases at V and 0 bases at J, with 11 bases between. CDR3 length: 15 residues. The CDR3 nucleotides read TGTGCCAGCAGTCCTATGGGCCATAGCAATCAGCCCCAGCATTTT. It encodes CASSPMGHSNQPQHF.

The rearrangement joins TRBV6-5 to TRBJ2-5; perhaps TRBD1 as D (5 bases). This CDR3 has 13 residues. Germline V gene sequence: CDR1 MNHEY, CDR2 SVGAGI. Trimming took 6 bases from V and 2 from J, leaving 10 bases between them. In DNA, the CDR3 is TGTGCCAGCAGGAATACAGGACAAGAGACCCAGTACTTC. Amino acid sequence: CASRNTGQETQYF.

J is TRBJ1-4 and V is TRBV19; unclear D gene. Germline V gene sequence: CDR1 LNHDA, CDR2 SQIVND (reference sequence). The CDR3 runs 13 residues. Between the trimmed V and J ends, which lost 5 bases and 3 bases, there was a span of 7 bases. The CDR3 bases are TGTGCCAGTAGTTGGGAGGCTAATGAAAAACTGTTTTTT. Translated: CASSWEANEKLFF.